What follows are 7 T cell receptor beta chains derived from one specimen sequenced in a study of cytomegalovirus exposure and HLA in healthy donors. PCR employed 60 Vbeta and 13 Jbeta primers. Libraries were prepared by immunoSEQ multiplex PCR; TCRdb keeps only in-frame clonotypes and omits some of them. Here the sample spans around 37,000 clones, roughly 82% being singletons. The material sequenced was PBMCs. Source of these receptors: a woman under 30 in good health and CMV-seropositive.

The chain joins TRBV5-4 to TRBJ2-7; 7 nucleotides line up with TRBD2. From germline, CDR1 is SGHNT and CDR2 YYREEE (reference sequence). The CDR3 loop spans 14 amino acids. Germline trimming cut 4 bases from V and 6 bases from J; bases unmatched to any gene: 10. The CDR3 region has the DNA TGTGCCAGCAGCCAGGGACTAAGCAATCCCGAGCAGTACTTC. Encoded protein: CASSQGLSNPEQYF.

The V and J genes are TRBV15 and TRBJ2-1; D possibly corresponds to TRBD2 (6 bases). V was shortened by 7 bases and J by 9 bases, with 16 bases between the two germline ends. The germline V gene encodes CDR1 LNHNV and CDR2 YYDKDF (reference sequence). The CDR3 loop spans 13 amino acids. CDR3 sequence reads: CATTGEEVAEQFF. The CDR3 DNA is TGTGCCACCACTGGGGAGGAGGTTGCTGAGCAGTTCTTC.

CDR3 residues: CASGGGGIQETQYF. The CDR3 DNA reads TGTGCCAGCGGGGGCGGGGGGATCCAAGAGACCCAGTACTTC. The V call is TRBV27, the J call TRBJ2-5; TRBD2 matches 8 bases. CDR1 is MNHEY, CDR2 SMNVEV, per germline (reference sequence). The V segment lost 8 bases and the J segment 1 base; nucleotides outside the gene matches: 6. The CDR3 is 14 residues long.

This clone was seen more than once but under ten times. The gene calls are TRBV13 and TRBJ2-3, with 9 bases aligning to TRBD2. Germline V gene sequence: CDR1 PRHDT, CDR2 FYEKMQ (reference sequence). The CDR3 loop spans 15 amino acids. Germline trimming cut 5 bases from V and 3 bases from J; bases unmatched to any gene: 6. The DNA of the CDR3 is TGTGCCAGCAGCCCGCGGGGGGGAAGAACAGATACGCAGTATTTT. This codes for CASSPRGGRTDTQYF.

In this sample, this clone turned up a few times. The rearrangement links TRBV4-3 to TRBJ2-7; perhaps TRBD1 as D (6 bases). V dropped 1 base and J dropped 0 bases, with 7 bases sitting between them. The CDR3 consists of 14 residues. Germline V gene data show CDR1 as LGHNA and CDR2 as YSLEER. The chain's CDR3 is CASSQGGPSYEQYF. The CDR3, as DNA: TGCGCCAGCAGCCAAGGGGGGCCCTCCTACGAGCAGTACTTC.

V usage is TRBV7-6 and J usage is TRBJ2-1; 14 nucleotides agree with TRBD2. Germline CDR1 SGHVS, CDR2 FNYEAQ. After removal of 5 bases from V and 7 bases from J, the junction contained 13 bases not matched to a gene. This CDR3 region has 18 residues. CDR3 sequence: CASSILSGTSGRGNEQFF. CDR3 nucleotide sequence: TGTGCCAGCAGCATACTATCCGGGACTAGCGGGAGAGGGAATGAGCAGTTCTTC.

This sequence joins TRBV7-6 and TRBJ2-3; the match to TRBD2 covers 13 bases. The CDR3 totals 16 residues. Germline V gene lookup returns CDR1 SGHVS and CDR2 FNYEAQ. Trimming at V came to 5 bases and at J to 4 bases, leaving 6 bases not matched to a gene. The CDR3 bases are TGTGCCAGCAGCGTAACTAGCGGGGGGGCCTCAGATACGCAGTATTTT. Its translation: CASSVTSGGASDTQYF.